What follows describes a single TCR beta chain. Its cognate antigen is unknown. This entry comes from a study of CD8+ T cells in alopecia areata. There are 16 residues in the CDR3. V lost 0 bases and J 1 base, leaving 11 bases between the germline ends. The germline V gene encodes CDR1 MGHRA and CDR2 YSYEKL. RNA was extracted and reverse transcribed into cDNA as the sequencing template. Generated by immunoSEQ multiplex PCR, the TCRdb table keeps only in-frame clones and is missing some. This sample has 150,000 or so clones; around 49% occur once, and the top ten carry approximately 19%. General study findings and limits: Sequencing of scalp tissue also captures the resident alphabeta T cells of normal skin.

The receptor was isolated from a human donor with alopecia areata. Sequenced here: CD8+ T cells sorted from blood, sampled at week 0. This chain uses TRBV4-1 with TRBJ2-3; maybe TRBD1 (7 bases). The CDR3 DNA follows: TGCGCCAGCAGCCAAGATCAGGGGGAGGGCACAGATACGCAGTATTTT. This encodes CASSQDQGEGTDTQYF.